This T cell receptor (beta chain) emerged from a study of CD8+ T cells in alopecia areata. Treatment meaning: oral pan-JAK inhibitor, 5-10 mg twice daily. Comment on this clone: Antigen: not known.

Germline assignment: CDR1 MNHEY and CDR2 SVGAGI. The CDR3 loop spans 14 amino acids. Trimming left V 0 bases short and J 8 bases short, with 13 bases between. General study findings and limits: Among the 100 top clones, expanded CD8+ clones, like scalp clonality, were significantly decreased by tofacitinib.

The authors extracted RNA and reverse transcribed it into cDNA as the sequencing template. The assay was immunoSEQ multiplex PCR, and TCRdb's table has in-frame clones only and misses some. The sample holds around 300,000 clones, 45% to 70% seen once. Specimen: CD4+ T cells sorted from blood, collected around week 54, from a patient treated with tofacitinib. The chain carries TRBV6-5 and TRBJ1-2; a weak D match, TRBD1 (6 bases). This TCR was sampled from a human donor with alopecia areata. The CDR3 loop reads CASSYSGGRTGYTF. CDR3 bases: TGTGCCAGCAGTTACTCGGGGGGGCGCACAGGCTACACCTTC.